Here is one T cell receptor (beta chain) with its context. The sample originates from a study of blood T cell repertoires in COVID-19. Across the study: Acute-phase and convalescent COVID-19 samples originated in the United States, Italy and Spain.

Participant-given clinical history determined each cohort assignment. Authors' processing steps: Counts of nucleated cells, estimated from reference gene primer amplification, were obtained. TCRdb keeps only in-frame clones here, not all; method: immunoSEQ multiplex PCR. V and J calls and clone size are copied from that table; D and trimming were computed from the DNA. The sample shows 350,000 to 500,000 clones, about 88% of them seen only once. The CDR3 runs 14 residues. Germline V lookup: CDR1 SEHNR, CDR2 FQNEAQ (reference sequence). V was trimmed by 1 base and J by 4 bases, leaving 8 bases between them.

The V and J genes are TRBV7-9 and TRBJ1-3; D gene unclear. The sequenced sample consisted of PBMCs or T cells enriched from blood (not recorded which). This TCR derives from a woman aged 18-29 years who had been exposed to COVID-19. The CDR3 loop is CASSLGGVGNTIYF. The CDR3 bases are TGTGCCAGCAGCTTAGGGGGAGTCGGAAACACCATATATTTT.